The 26 T cell receptor beta chains below come from one sample, sequenced in a study of graft-versus-host responses after intestinal transplantation. These receptors lack a known antigen. Method: immunoSEQ multiplex PCR; TCRdb's copy keeps in-frame clones and lacks some. This sample has about 88,000 clones; 85% to 90% occur once, and the top ten carry around 0.11%. The sample here was unstimulated CD4+ T cells sorted from spleen or lymph node cells, taken before intestinal transplant. The source is a human donor who received an intestinal transplant.

CDR3 amino acids: CASSLVGGRIDEQYF. Written as DNA, the CDR3 is TGCGCCAGCAGCTTGGTAGGCGGTCGGATCGACGAGCAGTACTTC. The chain has TRBV5-1 and TRBJ2-7; D remains unclear. There are 15 residues in the CDR3. Trimming stripped 0 bases from V and 5 bases from J, with 15 bases between. Germline V gives CDR1 SGHRS, CDR2 YFSETQ.

The chain has TRBV10-3 and TRBJ2-3; the match to TRBD2 covers 7 bases. CDR3 length: 16 amino acids. The V segment lost 6 bases and the J segment 2 bases; nucleotides outside the gene matches: 11. From germline, CDR1 is ENHRY and CDR2 SYGVKD. CDR3 protein: CAISDWGGAHTDTQYF. The CDR3 DNA sequence: TGTGCCATCAGCGACTGGGGGGGAGCCCACACAGATACGCAGTATTTT.

Only one count was recorded for this clone. The chain has TRBV6-5 and TRBJ1-2; tentative D call: TRBD1 (6 bases). The CDR3 covers 15 residues. V dropped 5 bases and J dropped 4 bases, with 17 bases sitting between them. Germline lookup yields CDR1 MNHEY and CDR2 SVGAGI. CDR3 sequence (DNA): TGTGCCAGCAGTCAGAACAGGGCTGCGATCTATGGCTACACCTTC. Protein sequence: CASSQNRAAIYGYTF.

This clone was recorded only once. The rearrangement links TRBV9 to TRBJ2-1, with TRBD1 matching over 9 bases. V was pared by 0 bases and J by 8 bases, with 3 bases of the junction left unmatched. The germline gives CDR1 SGDLS, CDR2 YYNGEE. The CDR3 is made up of 14 amino acids. CDR3 sequence (DNA): TGTGCCAGCAGCGTAGTCGGGACAGGGTATGAGCAGTTCTTC. Translated, it gives CASSVVGTGYEQFF.

V and J are TRBV5-1 and TRBJ2-2; 12 bases map to TRBD2. Germline V gene sequence: CDR1 SGHRS, CDR2 YFSETQ. The CDR3 loop spans 15 amino acids. With V trimmed by 5 bases and J by 1 base, 0 bases remained unmatched. The DNA for the CDR3 is TGCGCCAGCAGGACTAGCGGGGGGAACACCGGGGAGCTGTTTTTT. This codes for CASRTSGGNTGELFF. Full variable domain (remainder filled in from reference TRBV5-1 and TRBJ2-2): KAGVTQTPRYLIKTRGQQVTLSCSPISGHRSVSWYQQTPGQGLQFLFEYFSETQRNKGNFPGRFSGRQFSNSRSEMNVSTLELGDSALYLCASRTSGGNTGELFFGEGSRLTVL.

The chain is built from TRBV7-8 and TRBJ2-6, with D perhaps matching TRBD1 (6 bases). The CDR3 totals 15 residues. Germline loops: CDR1 SGHVS, CDR2 FQNEAQ. V dropped 6 bases and J dropped 0 bases, with 9 bases sitting between them. For the CDR3, the DNA is TGTGCCAGCAGTACAGGGAACTCTGGGGCCAACGTCCTGACTTTC. It yields the protein CASSTGNSGANVLTF.

The CDR3: CASSPPRAGGGDTQYF. Written as DNA, the CDR3 is TGTGCCAGCTCACCACCCCGAGCGGGGGGCGGAGATACGCAGTATTTT. The gene calls are TRBV18 and TRBJ2-3; 9 nucleotides line up with TRBD2. This CDR3 contains 16 residues. V gave up 0 bases and J gave up 5 bases; unmatched junction bases: 6. Germline V CDR1 and CDR2: KGHSH, LQKENI.

V and J are TRBV19 and TRBJ1-2; TRBD1 matches at 10 bases. The germline V gene has CDR1 LNHDA and CDR2 SQIVND (reference sequence). The CDR3 is made up of 14 amino acids. The J segment lost 6 bases and the V segment lost 2 bases, leaving 3 bases of the junction unmatched. CDR3 loop: CASSISGQGNGYTF. The CDR3 region has the DNA TGTGCCAGTAGTATATCGGGACAGGGGAATGGCTACACCTTC.

The chain links TRBV7-9 to TRBJ2-4, with 9 positions matching TRBD1. Germline CDR1 is SEHNR and CDR2 is FQNEAQ (reference sequence). V lost 0 bases, J lost 5 bases, and 5 bases stayed unmatched. This CDR3 has 16 amino acids. The CDR3 DNA is TGTGCCAGCAGCTTAGCAGGGGGACAGGGCCAAAACATTCAGTACTTC. Translating gives CASSLAGGQGQNIQYF.

The chain joins TRBV9 to TRBJ1-4, with D perhaps matching TRBD1 (5 bases). Per germline, CDR1 SGDLS and CDR2 YYNGEE. V shed 2 bases and J shed 3 bases, with 11 bases lying between them. This CDR3 is built from 15 residues. The CDR3, as DNA: TGTGCCAGCAGCGTCACCTTGGGGCCTAATGAAAAACTGTTTTTT. It translates to CASSVTLGPNEKLFF.

The genes are TRBV15 and TRBJ2-7; 10 positions match TRBD1. Germline loops: CDR1 LNHNV, CDR2 YYDKDF (reference sequence). The CDR3 extends over 15 amino acids. J was trimmed by 3 bases and V by 5 bases; bases with no gene match: 7. Here the CDR3 reads CATSGGTGAGYEQYF. In nucleotides, the CDR3 is TGTGCCACCAGCGGGGGGACAGGGGCGGGCTACGAGCAGTACTTC. Full variable domain (remainder filled in from reference TRBV15 and TRBJ2-7): DAMVIQNPRYQVTQFGKPVTLSCSQTLNHNVMYWYQQKSSQAPKLLFHYYDKDFNNEADTPDNFQSRRPNTSFCFLDIRSPGLGDTAMYLCATSGGTGAGYEQYFGPGTRLTVT.

The V and J genes are TRBV6-5 and TRBJ2-7, with TRBD1 matching 7 bases. The trim removed 6 bases at V and 6 bases at J, leaving 11 bases unmatched. CDR1 and CDR2 (germline): MNHEY, SVGAGI. This CDR3 region has 14 residues. The DNA for the CDR3 is TGTGCCAGCAGCCGAGGGGGCTCGATGATCGAGCAGTACTTC. Its translation is CASSRGGSMIEQYF.

The V gene is TRBV6-4, the J gene TRBJ2-2; 13 nucleotides agree with TRBD2. The length of the CDR3 is 15 residues. J lost 5 bases, V lost 6 bases, and 3 bases had no gene match. Per the germline V gene, CDR1 is MRHNA and CDR2 is SNTAGT. The CDR3 bases are TGTGCCAGCAGCCCGGGACTAGCGGGAACCGGGGAGCTGTTTTTT. The encoded protein is CASSPGLAGTGELFF.

The chain has TRBV7-8 and TRBJ2-2; D might be TRBD2 (5 bases). Germline values: CDR1 SGHVS, CDR2 FQNEAQ. This CDR3 spans 15 amino acids. Trimming pared 6 bases from V and 7 bases from J, leaving 18 bases between. CDR3 sequence: CASRLGEGGGGELFF. In nucleotides, the CDR3 is TGTGCCAGCAGGCTGGGAGAAGGAGGCGGCGGGGAGCTGTTTTTT.

With regard to this clone: The sample has other DNA sequences that encode this CDR3 too. This chain uses TRBV29-1 with TRBJ2-3; D is possibly TRBD2 (6 bases). The CDR3 has 12 residues. Germline V gene data show CDR1 as SQVTM and CDR2 as ANQGSEA. V was shortened by 4 bases and J by 1 base, with 6 bases between the two germline ends. CDR3 sequence: CSVGGGTDTQYF. CDR3 DNA: TGCAGCGTTGGCGGGGGCACAGATACGCAGTATTTT.

The J gene is TRBJ2-5, the V gene TRBV5-1, with 8 bases aligning to TRBD2. The germline gives CDR1 SGHRS, CDR2 YFSETQ. Germline trimming cut 7 bases from V and 3 bases from J; bases unmatched to any gene: 11. This CDR3 spans 15 amino acids. The CDR3 DNA follows: TGCGCCAGCGGCTATCCCCGGGAGGGAGAAGAGACCCAGTACTTC. This gives the protein CASGYPREGEETQYF.

V usage is TRBV7-2 and J usage is TRBJ2-5; weak D call: TRBD1 (5 bases). The V and J ends lost 5 bases and 6 bases respectively, with 19 bases between them. Looked up from germline, CDR1 is SGHTA and CDR2 is FQGNSA. This CDR3 spans 15 amino acids. The CDR3 coding sequence is TGTGCCAGCAGCCCGCCCCCAGGGTTCGTAAAGACCCAGTACTTC. This codes for CASSPPPGFVKTQYF.

This clone was seen a handful of times. This sequence joins TRBV23-1 and TRBJ2-5; possibly TRBD1 for D (7 bases). TRBV23-1 is noted as an ORF with a role that remains uncertain. The CDR3 runs 11 residues. CDR3: CAGGGEETQYF. CDR3 nucleotide sequence: TGCGCAGGGGGCGGGGAAGAGACCCAGTACTTC.

This clone has just one count. The V gene is TRBV9, the J gene TRBJ1-2; tentative D call: TRBD1 (5 bases). V lost 3 bases to trimming and J lost 6 bases, with 15 bases between them. Germline V gene lookup returns CDR1 SGDLS and CDR2 YYNGEE. This CDR3 has 14 amino acids. The CDR3 DNA reads as TGTGCCAGCAGCGCCCCTGACAGAAGGGATGGCTACACCTTC. This codes for CASSAPDRRDGYTF.

The gene calls are TRBV7-3 and TRBJ2-3, with 12 bases fitting TRBD2. Germline V gene sequence: CDR1 SGHTA, CDR2 FQGTGA. Trimming cost V 5 bases and J 4 bases; bases outside gene matches: 10. The CDR3 spans 17 residues. Here the CDR3 DNA reads TGTGCCAGCAGCCCTCAACCCCTAGCGGGGGGGGCAGATACGCAGTATTTT. Translated: CASSPQPLAGGADTQYF.

The chain is built from TRBV5-1 and TRBJ2-3, with TRBD2 matching over 9 bases. Germline V gives CDR1 SGHRS, CDR2 YFSETQ. With V trimmed by 0 bases and J by 5 bases, 4 bases remained unmatched. CDR3 length equals 15 residues. The CDR3 region has the DNA TGCGCCAGCAGCTTGGAGCGGGGGGAGGGAGATACGCAGTATTTT. It codes for CASSLERGEGDTQYF.

The gene calls are TRBV6-5 and TRBJ1-1, with D uncertain. Trimming removed 2 bases at V and 1 base at J, with 14 bases between. Germline loops: CDR1 MNHEY, CDR2 SVGAGI. This CDR3 has 16 residues. CDR3 residues: CASSYERGNPNTEAFF. The CDR3 region has the DNA TGTGCCAGCAGTTACGAGCGAGGGAACCCGAACACTGAAGCTTTCTTT.

About this clone itself: The junction differs from germline at one of its ends, possibly a read error. The rearrangement uses TRBV25-1 and TRBJ2-2; 8 nucleotides match TRBD1. CDR3 length: 16 amino acids. Germline CDR1 MGHDK, CDR2 SYGVNS. The CDR3 spells CASSAGQGVNTGKLFF. CDR3 DNA sequence: TGTGCCAGCAGTGCCGGACAGGGAGTGAACACCGGGAAGCTGTTTTTT.

The gene calls are TRBV10-3 and TRBJ1-2, with 7 bases matching TRBD1. This CDR3 region has 12 residues. J gave up 10 bases and V 2 bases, and 4 bases lay outside the gene matches. CDR1 is ENHRY and CDR2 is SYGVKD in the germline V gene. The CDR3 DNA reads TGTGCCATCAGTGAGGACAGGGCGGTCTACACCTTC. Its translation is CAISEDRAVYTF.

This sequence joins TRBV7-3 and TRBJ2-5, with TRBD1 matching 7 bases. Germline lookup yields CDR1 SGHTA and CDR2 FQGTGA. This CDR3 is 14 amino acids long. Trimming removed 4 bases from V and 5 bases from J; junction bases left unmatched: 7. CDR3 sequence: CASSSRQGGETQYF. The CDR3 DNA follows: TGTGCCAGCAGCTCCAGACAGGGTGGCGAGACCCAGTACTTC.

The chain joins TRBV7-9 to TRBJ1-3, with TRBD1 matching over 8 bases. This CDR3 is built from 12 residues. Trimming at V came to 10 bases and at J to 3 bases, leaving 2 bases not matched to a gene. Germline-derived CDR1 and CDR2 are SEHNR and FQNEAQ (reference sequence). The CDR3 here is CATGTGGNTIYF. In nucleotides, the CDR3 is TGTGCCACCGGGACAGGTGGAAACACCATATATTTT.